The source of this TCR beta chain is a study of cytomegalovirus exposure and HLA in healthy donors listed by TCRdb under 2017. For the study in its entirety: An earlier analysis of several hundred of the donors reported roughly 300 Gb of sequence data and more than 90 million unique TCR beta sequences from 150 million to 200 million T cells. Because of strong linkage in the cohort, five DR-DQ haplotypes were treated as single units for association and clustering. Along with the approximately 700-subject first cohort, a separate validation cohort of over a hundred different subjects was used. Among the roughly 430 genotyped donors, more than 70% belonged to the genetic ancestry cluster associated with self-reported Caucasian donors. To study patterns of TCR occurrence, a later analysis re-analyzed previously published TCR beta repertoires from 550 to 800 donors and added high-resolution HLA genotyping. The number of typed donors differed by locus: 629-630 for A, B, C, DRB1 and DQB1; 500 to 550 for DQA1; some 590 for DPA1; and 450 to 480 for DPB1. Every discovery cohort repertoire had been produced on one sequencing platform. Using immunosequencing, the study profiled T cell repertoires from fewer than 850 subjects and related those repertoires to cytomegalovirus serostatus. An earlier analysis of 587 of the donors applied high-throughput TCR beta sequencing to assess whether each TCR beta V gene segment acted as functional or pseudogenic. To predict cytomegalovirus infection status, the study brought together high-throughput TCR immunosequencing, statistical association of individual TCRs with disease status, and machine learning. The aim of the study was to test whether cataloging public T cell receptors could identify signatures of past pathogen exposure. In a later genetic analysis, genome-wide SNP genotypes for about 60% of the 666 donors were used, and that subset was treated as a discovery cohort. Rather than drawing on any new phenotypic data, the later analysis identified candidate immune exposures from TCR beta sequences and the way those sequences occurred across donors. Donor age, sex, ethnicity and CMV serostatus were compiled alongside the repertoire data. An early release that covered about 640 HLA-typed donors contained about 300 gigabases of sequencing data and around 80 million unique TCR sequences. HLA typing covered class I and class II loci at four-digit resolution. On average, 235,054 unique TCR beta nucleotide sequences were sequenced per donor among some 430 genotyped donors of the cohort, with roughly 18% of those sequences being non-productive.

What the research found in general, with its limitations: In vitro tests confirmed that a few of the cytomegalovirus-associated TCR beta chains recognize cytomegalovirus antigens. Only TCR beta chains were sequenced in this cohort, and the absence of alpha or paired-chain data limited detectable features. HLA typing was unavailable for some donors at each locus, so association tests used only the typed subset. About 17 rarely observed V segments, including chromosome 9 orphons, were excluded from the earlier analysis of about 500 of the donors because counts were too low. In a later analysis, most CMV-associated TCR beta chains were found to appear HLA-restricted, with HLA associations seemingly driven largely by CMV exposure. A later genetic analysis reported fewer N-insertions in productive TCRs among donors in an Asian-associated ancestry cluster than the approximately 670-donor mean. Most TCR sequences were observed very rarely across donors, whereas some public TCRs were present in many individuals. A further reported finding was that TCR beta sequences accurately predicted the HLA-A and HLA-B alleles for most subjects in the first cohort. At a false discovery rate of 0.05, a later analysis linked about 16,000 TCR beta sequences to specific HLA alleles. A later genetic analysis associated a missense DCLRE1C variant with V-gene and J-gene trimming of TCR beta chains, and an independent cohort replicated the association. The only immune exposure information available for the cohort was CMV serostatus. In an earlier analysis of some 640 of the donors, most TCR beta V segments were observed in productive rearrangements about 87% or about 30% of the time, broadly matching IMGT annotations. Compared with equally common non-associated chains, HLA-associated TCR beta chains in a later analysis were more clonally expanded and had lower generation probabilities. A group of highly shared sequence variants was considered likely to be a technical artifact of the sequencing pipeline. The classifier was reported to diagnose cytomegalovirus status with high specificity and sensitivity in both the original and validation cohorts. Because the 87-base-pair reads could not distinguish some IMGT-functional V segments, including TRBV6-2 and TRBV6-3, those segments were excluded. In a later analysis, TCR association rates were found to vary across HLA loci, with the most associated TCRs seen for DRB1 alleles and the fewest for HLA-C alleles. Linkage disequilibrium might explain the correlated functional status among segregating V segments, but an unknown experimental factor could not be excluded. Several of the top co-occurrence clusters appeared to be linked to parvovirus B19, influenza, CMV and Epstein-Barr virus, according to a later analysis. It was suggested by the authors that the approach could potentially be generalized to other disease states and immunological phenotypes. The presence/absence analyses assumed that sequencing depth was roughly uniform across donors, and that assumption may not be true. The study listed approximately 150 TCR beta chains as associated with cytomegalovirus. When HLA alleles, especially DR and DQ, strongly co-occurred, TCR associations were difficult to assign to individual alleles.

The cohort was made up of 500 to 850 healthy bone marrow donors. Cohort members were all nominally healthy when sampled, although unrecorded immune exposures were likely present. The donor was CMV seropositive and was included in the group of approximately 300 seropositive cohort members. Each donor provided a peripheral blood sample, and peripheral blood mononuclear cells were used for TCR beta sequencing. Genomic DNA extraction from the blood cell samples was performed with the Qiagen DNeasy Blood Extraction Kit. In the germline V gene, CDR1 corresponds to MNHNS and CDR2 to SASEGT. From cysteine to phenylalanine, the CDR3 is 16 amino acids long. CDR3 DNA is the only sequence kept; it has 48 bases, read in frame from the first base. The junction carries 16 bases between V and J, which are trimmed by 4 bases and 6 bases respectively. As regards this clone: Its antigen is still unknown. Within one base of it there is no much larger clone, and no base qualities were kept.

Libraries were prepared through the immunoSEQ multiplex PCR assay. The multiplex PCR relied on a mix of 60 forward primers for TCR Vbeta segments and 13 reverse primers for TCR Jbeta segments. The CDR3 region of rearranged TCR beta genes was amplified from genomic DNA by a multiplex PCR assay. Amplified TCR beta libraries were sequenced as 87-base-pair reads on the Illumina HiSeq System. Processing in the source paper ran as follows. Across the 670 or so repertoires, a later analysis counted approximately 83 million unique TCR beta chains, around 11 million of which were shared by at least two donors. Raw reads were error-corrected and collapsed into unique sequences by a nearest-neighbor algorithm in which closely related sequences were merged to remove PCR and sequencing errors. V, D and J gene segments were assigned by aligning CDR3 sequences to IMGT reference sequences. For a sequence to be retained, a match of at least six nucleotides to both a V gene segment and a J gene segment was required. A rearrangement was called productive if the CDR3 had no stop codons and remained in frame with V and J, and every other rearrangement was called non-productive. Following IMGT convention, CDR3 was defined as the stretch from the second conserved V-encoded cysteine to the conserved J-encoded phenylalanine. In an earlier analysis of around 600 of the donors, sequences lacking an unambiguous match to a single V gene segment were excluded. In an earlier analysis of about 590 of the donors, a V segment was called functional when productive rearrangements were above 56.7%, and segregating when the standard deviation between donors exceeded 5%. A statistical classification framework was developed to diagnose cytomegalovirus status using the catalog of TCR beta chain sequences. In a later analysis, V and J genes were assigned by comparing TCR nucleotide sequences against IMGT/GENE-DB human TR gene sequences. Using the TCRdist pipeline, a later analysis assigned CDR3 sequences along with most-parsimonious VDJ recombination scenarios. In a later analysis, each TCR beta chain was defined by its CDR3 amino acid sequence together with its V-gene family, and reads lacking a unique V-gene family were excluded. A later analysis removed 500 to 600 highly shared, low-generation-probability nucleotide sequences to deal with suspected cross-contamination and a sequencing artifact. For each public chain, a later analysis derived a clonal expansion index from normalized ranks of inferred template counts within each repertoire. In a later analysis, generation probabilities were computed using a VDJ recombination model fitted to out-of-frame rearrangements, and the results were checked against IGoR. Hypergeometric tests were used in a later analysis to score TCR-TCR, TCR-HLA and TCR-CMV co-occurrence, with a repertoire-size bias correction applied to the TCR pairs. A later analysis estimated false discovery rates by permuting HLA or CMV assignments 20 times. In a later analysis, co-occurring TCRs were grouped with DBSCAN, and TCRdist sequence similarity was added when clustering was performed within HLA-allele-positive subsets. Repertoires with fewer than 30,000 or more than 120,000 public chains were left out of co-occurrence clustering, as were five repertoires with anomalous nucleotide sharing. The table comes from immuneACCESS by way of TCRdb, which keeps in-frame sequences with V and J called. Part of the clones is missing from these tables; in studies checked, under half for an unresolved V gene and the rest for unknown reasons. From that table come the V and J calls and clone size; the DNA was used to work out D and trimming. Recorded for this sample are around 130,000 clones; 65% to 80% of them occurred a single time. Roughly 3% of the sample lies in the top ten.

The clonotype originates from a woman aged 35 to 49 in good health and CMV-seropositive. The material sequenced was PBMCs. Recombination joined TRBV6-1 with TRBJ1-6; no D gene call is confident. The CDR3 loop reads CASSAITTLRNSPLHF. DNA sequence: TGTGCCAGCAGTGCGATAACCACTCTCCGTAATTCACCCCTCCACTTT.